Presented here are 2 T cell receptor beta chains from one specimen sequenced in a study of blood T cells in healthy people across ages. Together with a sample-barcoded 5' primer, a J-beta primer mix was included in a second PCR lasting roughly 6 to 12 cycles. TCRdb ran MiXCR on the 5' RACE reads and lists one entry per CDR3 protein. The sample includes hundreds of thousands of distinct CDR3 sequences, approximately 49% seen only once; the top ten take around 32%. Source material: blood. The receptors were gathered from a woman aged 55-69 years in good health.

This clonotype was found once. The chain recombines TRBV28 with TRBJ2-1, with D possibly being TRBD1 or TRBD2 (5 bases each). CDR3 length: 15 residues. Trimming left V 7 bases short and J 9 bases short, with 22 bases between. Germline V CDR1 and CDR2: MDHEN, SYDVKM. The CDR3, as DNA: TGTGCCAGCATCGTGGCCGGGAACCCAAGGGGTGAGCAGTTCTTC. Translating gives CASIVAGNPRGEQFF.

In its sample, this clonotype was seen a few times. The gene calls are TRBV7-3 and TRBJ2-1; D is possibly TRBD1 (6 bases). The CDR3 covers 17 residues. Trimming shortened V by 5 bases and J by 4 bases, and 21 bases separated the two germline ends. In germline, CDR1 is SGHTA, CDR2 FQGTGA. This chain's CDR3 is CASSPHEGVLEYNEQFF. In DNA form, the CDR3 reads TGTGCCAGCAGCCCCCACGAGGGGGTACTAGAGTACAATGAGCAGTTCTTC.